Listed below are T cell receptor beta chains from one sample, sequenced in a study of blood T cell repertoires in COVID-19. Assay: immunoSEQ multiplex PCR; the TCRdb copy retains only in-frame clones and omits some. The sample includes over 90,000 clones, 75% to 90% of them seen just once. What was sequenced was peripheral blood. Source of these receptors: a man older than 75 with acute or convalescent COVID-19. The CDR3 runs from the conserved cysteine through the conserved F or W. Fields, in order: clone size, D gene, V gene, J gene, CDR3 DNA, CDR3 protein. A D gene is named only where the DNA matches it firmly. Size tells how often a clone was seen (once, few, many) or the class of an expanded clone, and some rows leave it out.

>NA|NA|TRBV19|TRBJ2-3
TGTGCCAGTAGCGGGCCGGGGTTGGATACGCAGTATTTT
CASSGPGLDTQYF
>NA|TRBD2|TRBV5-1|TRBJ2-3
TGCGCCAGCAGCTTAACGACTAGCGGGAGCGATACGCAGTATTTT
CASSLTTSGSDTQYF
>NA|TRBD2|TRBV7-3|TRBJ2-1
TGTGCCAGCAGCTCCACCGGGGGGAGACTACATGGAGCGGGAGGATCTTCGCCTGAGCAGTTCTTC
CASSSTGGRLHGAGGSSPEQFF
>NA|TRBD2|TRBV5-4|TRBJ2-5
TGTGCCAGCAGCCCGTCAACTAGCGGGAGAGAGACCCAGTACTTC
CASSPSTSGRETQYF
>NA|NA|TRBV6-5|TRBJ2-3
TGTGCCAGCAGAACTCTGTCGGGGAGCTCGGATACGCAGTATTTT
CASRTLSGSSDTQYF
>NA|TRBD2|TRBV28|TRBJ2-5
TGTGCCAGCAGTTTAATCGCAGGGGCGGGACTAGTAGAGACCCAGTACTTC
CASSLIAGAGLVETQYF
>NA|TRBD2|TRBV7-2|TRBJ2-2
TGTGCCAGCAGTTTAGCGGGAGTTAACACCGGGGAGCTGTTTTTT
CASSLAGVNTGELFF
>NA|NA|TRBV5-4|TRBJ1-2
TGTGCCAGCAGCTTGGTAACCCAGGGAAGTGGCTACACCTTC
CASSLVTQGSGYTF
>NA|NA|TRBV28|TRBJ1-5
TGTGCCAGCGGCCGTGCAAATCAGCCCCAGCATTTT
CASGRANQPQHF
>NA|TRBD2|TRBV10-1|TRBJ2-3
TGCGCCAGCAGTGAGTCTGTACTAGCGGGGACCCCAGATACGCAGTATTTT
CASSESVLAGTPDTQYF
>few|NA|TRBV9|TRBJ2-5
TGTGCCAGCAGCGTAGGGGTAGCTGAGGAGACCCAGTACTTC
CASSVGVAEETQYF
>NA|TRBD1|TRBV25-1|TRBJ2-7
TGTGCCAGCAGTGAATATCGAACAGGGGGCGGCGACGAGCAGTACTTC
CASSEYRTGGGDEQYF
>NA|NA|TRBV5-6|TRBJ2-1
TGTGCCAGCAGCTTTAGGACAGTCTCCTACAATGAGCAGTTCTTC
CASSFRTVSYNEQFF
>many|TRBD1|TRBV19|TRBJ1-1
TGTGCCAGTAGTACAACCGACAGGGGGCGATCGAACACTGAAGCTTTCTTT
CASSTTDRGRSNTEAFF
>NA|TRBD2|TRBV6-5|TRBJ2-5
TGTGCCAGCAGTTACGGACTAGCGGGTCAAGAGACCCAGTACTTC
CASSYGLAGQETQYF
>NA|TRBD1|TRBV7-3|TRBJ2-7
TGTGCCAGCAGCTTATCCTGGACAGGGAACTACGAGCAGTACTTC
CASSLSWTGNYEQYF
>NA|TRBD1|TRBV7-2|TRBJ2-5
TGTGCCAGCAGCACCTACGGGACAGGGAGTGAGACCCAGTACTTC
CASSTYGTGSETQYF
>NA|NA|TRBV28|TRBJ2-6
TGTGCCAGCAGTTTACCAGGGTCTGGGGCCAACGTCCTGACTTTC
CASSLPGSGANVLTF
>NA|TRBD1|TRBV6-5|TRBJ1-5
TGTGCCAGCAGGACAGGGCTCCCCGCTAATCAGCCCCAGCATTTT
CASRTGLPANQPQHF
>few|NA|TRBV29-1|TRBJ1-2
TGCAGCGTGAGAACCGACAGTCAAGGCTATGGCTACACCTTC
CSVRTDSQGYGYTF
>NA|TRBD2|TRBV19|TRBJ2-7
TGTGCCAGTAGTGGGACTAGCGGCTCCTACGAGCAGTACTTC
CASSGTSGSYEQYF
>few|NA|TRBV27|TRBJ1-4
TGTGCCAGCAGTTTAAGTTCTGGACAATATGAAAAACTGTTTTTT
CASSLSSGQYEKLFF
>NA|TRBD1|TRBV5-1|TRBJ1-2
TGCGCCAGCAGCTTGGTGACAGGGGCCTTCTCTAACTATGGCTACACCTTC
CASSLVTGAFSNYGYTF
>NA|TRBD1|TRBV28|TRBJ1-2
TGTGCCAGCAGTGGCGGCAGGGGGCGCCATGGCTACACCTTC
CASSGGRGRHGYTF
>NA|NA|TRBV7-9|TRBJ2-3
TGTGCCAGCAGCGCGCGAGGTCGGGGGTCTATCACAGATACGCAGTATTTT
CASSARGRGSITDTQYF
>NA|NA|TRBV19|TRBJ1-5
TGTGCCAGTAGCAGACAACAGGTTAGCAATCAGCCCCAGCATTTT
CASSRQQVSNQPQHF
>NA|TRBD2|TRBV27|TRBJ2-1
TGTGCCAGCAGTGAGACTAGCGGGAGGGTACGTGAGCAGTTCTTC
CASSETSGRVREQFF
>once|TRBD1|TRBV29-1|TRBJ2-7
TGCAGCGTAGGAGTACAGGGGGCCAAGACCTACGAGCAGTACTTC
CSVGVQGAKTYEQYF
>NA|NA|TRBV5-4|TRBJ2-7
TGTGCCAGCAGCCCCCAAGGGGGAGACGAGCAGTACTTC
CASSPQGGDEQYF
>once|TRBD1|TRBV2|TRBJ2-7
TGTGCCAGCAGTTACGACAGGGGGCGAAGAGAGCAGTACTTC
CASSYDRGRREQYF
>NA|NA|TRBV11-2|TRBJ2-3
TGTGCCAGCAGCTTTAATCCTAGCACAGATACGCAGTATTTT
CASSFNPSTDTQYF
>NA|TRBD2|TRBV7-9|TRBJ2-1
TGTGCCAGCAGCTTATGGCTAGCGGGAGTATCTGAGCAGTTCTTC
CASSLWLAGVSEQFF
>NA|TRBD1|TRBV10-3|TRBJ1-2
TGTGCCATCAGTGAGGGACAGGACTATGGCTACACCTTC
CAISEGQDYGYTF
>NA|NA|TRBV11-1|TRBJ2-6
TGTGCCAGCAGCCGAGGGGGCTCTGGGGCCAACGTCCTGACTTTC
CASSRGGSGANVLTF
>NA|NA|TRBV27|TRBJ2-7
TGTGCCAGCAGCCTGACAGCCTACGAGCAGTACTTC
CASSLTAYEQYF
>NA|NA|TRBV19|TRBJ1-4
TGTGCCAGTAGCCCCCAAGGAAGGATCGGGGAAAAACTGTTTTTT
CASSPQGRIGEKLFF
>NA|TRBD2|TRBV3-1/TRBV3-2|TRBJ2-7
TGTGCCAGCAGCCAAAAGGGGATGACAGGCGGGGGGGAGCAGTACTTC
CASSQKGMTGGGEQYF
>NA|TRBD1|TRBV18|TRBJ2-7
TGTGCCAGCTCCCAAACAGGGGACGAGCAGTACTTC
CASSQTGDEQYF
>NA|NA|TRBV7-2|TRBJ1-1
TGTGCCAGCAGCCATTCCCGGGGTTGGAGGAACACTGAAGCTTTCTTT
CASSHSRGWRNTEAFF
>few|TRBD2|TRBV7-9|TRBJ2-1
TGTGCCAGCAGCCCGCTAGCGGGAGGGGTCGGTGAGCAGTTCTTC
CASSPLAGGVGEQFF
>NA|NA|TRBV4-3|TRBJ2-2
TGCGCCAGCAGCCAAGAGGGCGGGACGAACACCGGGGAGCTGTTTTTT
CASSQEGGTNTGELFF
>NA|NA|TRBV15|TRBJ2-1
TGTGCCACCAGCGAAAGATCCCCCGGGACTCAGCAGTTCTTC
CATSERSPGTQQFF
>once|TRBD2|TRBV19|TRBJ2-7
TGTGCCAGTAGTATTACCGGGAGGGGGGTCTACGAGCAGTACTTC
CASSITGRGVYEQYF
>NA|NA|TRBV7-9|TRBJ2-1
TGTGCCAGCAGCTGGGAGGGGGACCGCGAGCAGTTCTTC
CASSWEGDREQFF
>NA|TRBD2|TRBV28|TRBJ2-1
TGTGCCAGCAGTTCTCCCGGGACTAGCGTACGAAGGGATGAGCAGTTCTTC
CASSSPGTSVRRDEQFF
>NA|NA|TRBV30|TRBJ1-3
TGTGCCTGGAGTGTAGGAGGCGGTGGAAACACCATATATTTT
CAWSVGGGGNTIYF
>NA|TRBD1|TRBV27|TRBJ2-7
TGTGCCAGCAGTCGCCAGACAGGGGCCTACGAGCAGTACTTC
CASSRQTGAYEQYF
>few|TRBD2|TRBV11-3|TRBJ2-2
TGTGCCAGCAGCTTACATAGCGGGAGGCTGGCCGGGGAGCTGTTTTTT
CASSLHSGRLAGELFF
>NA|TRBD1|TRBV14|TRBJ2-3
TGTGCCAGCAGCCAAGACTGGACAGGGGGAGATACGCAGTATTTT
CASSQDWTGGDTQYF
>NA|NA|TRBV24-1|TRBJ2-2
TGTGCCACCAGTGATTCCGGGTCGGCGAACACCGGGGAGCTGTTTTTT
CATSDSGSANTGELFF
>NA|TRBD1|TRBV6-5|TRBJ2-5
TGTGCCAGCTCCGATGGACAGGGGATAGAGACCCAGTACTTC
CASSDGQGIETQYF
>NA|TRBD2|TRBV19|TRBJ2-7
TGTGCCAGTAGTCTTAGCGGGAGAACTGGCTACGAGCAGTACTTC
CASSLSGRTGYEQYF
>NA|TRBD1|TRBV15|TRBJ1-5
TGTGCCACCAGCTTCCAAGGGGGCTCGGGTCAGCCCCAGCATTTT
CATSFQGGSGQPQHF
>NA|NA|TRBV5-1|TRBJ1-6
TGCGCCAGCAGCACGGACGGGAGCTCCTATAATTCACCCCTCCACTTT
CASSTDGSSYNSPLHF
>NA|TRBD2|TRBV18|TRBJ2-3
TGTGCCAGCTCACCGAGGACTAGCAGCACAGATACGCAGTATTTT
CASSPRTSSTDTQYF
>NA|TRBD2|TRBV7-2|TRBJ2-1
TGTGCCAGCAGCCTTATAGCGGGAGCCAACTACAATGAGCAGTTCTTC
CASSLIAGANYNEQFF
>NA|NA|TRBV5-6|TRBJ1-2
TGTGCCAGCAGTATATTCATCCGGGACACAGTACTAGTCTATGGCTACACCTTC
CASSIFIRDTVLVYGYTF
>NA|TRBD2|TRBV7-9|TRBJ2-3
TGTGCCAGCAGCCCCGGACTAGCGGGAGTAGCAGATACGCAGTATTTT
CASSPGLAGVADTQYF
>NA|NA|TRBV19|TRBJ1-3
TGTGCCAGTAGTTTGACAGCGAATCCTGGAAACACCATATATTTT
CASSLTANPGNTIYF